The TCR beta chain described here comes from a study of cytomegalovirus exposure and HLA in healthy donors. This clone has a single count. Its antigen is as yet unknown. Study-wide points: Sequences of the TCR beta chain were said to predict the HLA-A and HLA-B alleles of most subjects accurately.

13 Jbeta primers and 60 Vbeta primers were used for the PCR. Assay used: immunoSEQ multiplex PCR; TCRdb lists only in-frame clones, some missing. The sample gives roughly 130,000 clones, roughly 80% of which show up once; 4% is in the top ten. The V end lost 2 bases, the J end lost 2 bases, and 15 bases lay between the germline ends. The CDR3 consists of 16 residues. Germline CDR1 is MGHRA and CDR2 is YSYEKL. This clonotype was sampled from a woman in her thirties or forties in good health and CMV-seronegative. Sequencing was done on a sample of PBMCs. The chain has TRBV4-1 and TRBJ1-2, with a possible D match to TRBD1 (6 bases). The CDR3 protein is CASSQPIQGGNYGYTF. DNA for the CDR3: TGCGCCAGCAGCCAACCGATACAGGGAGGGAACTATGGCTACACCTTC.